A selection of T cell receptor beta chains follows, all from one sample in a study of breast tumors, draining lymph nodes, adjacent tissues. TCRdb re-called the multiplex PCR reads with MiXCR, one entry per CDR3 protein. The profile covers 100,000 to 150,000 distinct CDR3 sequences, with just under 20% appearing a single time and 3% to 4% taken by the ten largest. Sequencing was performed on axillary lymph node tissue. The receptors originated from a female donor with breast cancer. Some clones in this sample may be carry-over from other donors' samples. The CDR3 runs from the conserved cysteine through the conserved F or W.

V gene,J gene,CDR3 protein
TRBV20-1,TRBJ1-6,CSAQTGVRSYNSPLHF
TRBV9,TRBJ2-1,CASSVEIRSYNEQFF
TRBV5-4,TRBJ1-2,CASSSPTALRQGEKGGYTF
TRBV20-1,TRBJ2-1,CSASQASGNEQFF
TRBV19,TRBJ1-5,CASSMLGQGNQPQHF
TRBV5-1,TRBJ1-2,CASSLATGIDYGYTF
TRBV2,TRBJ2-7,CASSLLYEQYF
TRBV11-2,TRBJ2-1,CASSPSGSGRANEQFF
TRBV29-1,TRBJ2-2,CSAGSLGGELFF
TRBV29-1,TRBJ2-2,CSAVGTSGGGRPGELFF
TRBV6-5,TRBJ2-7,CASSRLGDRSYEQYF
TRBV7-8,TRBJ2-7,CASSLVGGRGYEQYF
TRBV5-6,TRBJ2-7,CASSSRQGAYEQYF
TRBV11-2,TRBJ2-2,CASRPGRASGELFF
TRBV4-2,TRBJ2-7,CASSQDPQLVVSSYEQYF
TRBV19,TRBJ2-2,CASSPQGQGGAGELFF
TRBV14,TRBJ1-6,CASSHTTVAPLHF
TRBV9,TRBJ1-6,CASTEGYSYNSPLHF
TRBV9,TRBJ2-5,CASSVEGLAGTQYF
TRBV7-9,TRBJ2-4,CASSLFEPAKNIQYF
TRBV6-5,TRBJ2-5,CASSYSSAPETQYF
TRBV24-1,TRBJ2-5,CATSDPSGQGGETQYF
TRBV5-8,TRBJ1-2,CASRMGETYGYTF
TRBV20-1,TRBJ2-2,CSAREGLAGPNTGELFF
TRBV6-5,TRBJ1-2,CASSYGRHNYGYTF
TRBV2,TRBJ2-2,CASSVVSGSVTGELFF
TRBV30,TRBJ2-1,CAWSRSGGIRGNEQFF
TRBV20-1,TRBJ2-7,CSAPGTGISYEQYF
TRBV6-5,TRBJ2-1,CASSYKGSGYNEQFF
TRBV11-2,TRBJ1-6,CASSGSSYNSPLHF
TRBV4-2,TRBJ2-7,CASSQEGGPGYEQYF
TRBV7-9,TRBJ1-6,CASSFGTGNNSPLHF
TRBV20-1,TRBJ2-1,CSAITRPITDSYNEQFF
TRBV20-1,TRBJ1-3,CSARKRAAGNTIYF
TRBV9,TRBJ2-3,CASSGSYSTDTQYF
TRBV9,TRBJ2-5,CASSVGPDQETQYF
TRBV7-2,TRBJ1-5,CASSLYLGAGNQPQHF
TRBV7-9,TRBJ2-3,CASSPGLASTDTQYF
TRBV6-1,TRBJ1-6,CASRDRDRNSPLHF
TRBV6-6,TRBJ2-3,CASGHSDRTDTQYF
TRBV7-9,TRBJ2-1,CASSLLGMENEQFF
TRBV3-1,TRBJ1-3,CASSPGGNTIYF
TRBV20-1,TRBJ2-7,CSAVGLAGRPYEQYF
TRBV20-1,TRBJ2-3,CSGSRGGGTDTQYF
TRBV7-3,TRBJ2-1,CASSLMPSGGANEQFF
TRBV3-1,TRBJ2-2,CASSQGQYTGELFF
TRBV4-1,TRBJ2-3,CASSQGRAGGLGTQYF
TRBV6-5,TRBJ1-2,CASSYGPDGVRSGYTF
TRBV9,TRBJ2-5,CASSVRFQETQYF
TRBV6-1,TRBJ2-3,CACSPGQNTDTQYF
TRBV19,TRBJ2-6,CASRGGASGANVLTF
TRBV5-1,TRBJ2-7,CASSLTRGSSYEQYF